Listed below are T cell receptor beta chains from one sample, sequenced in a study of cytomegalovirus exposure and HLA in healthy donors. Here immunoSEQ multiplex PCR was the method, and the copy in TCRdb shows in-frame clones only, minus some. Of more than 80,000 clones in the sample, roughly 73% were seen once. Material for sequencing was PBMCs. Receptor source: a man between 35 and 55 years old in good health and CMV-seronegative. Both conserved end residues are part of each CDR3. A D gene is named only where the DNA matches it firmly. Some rows mark clone size as missing; the rest say once, few, many or name a class of expanded clone.

NA	TRBV2	13	TRBJ1-1	NA	TGTGCCAGCACCAAACCGGGGGGTACTGAAGCTTTCTTT	CASTKPGGTEAFF
TRBD1	TRBV19	14	TRBJ1-2	few	TGTGCCAGTAGTACCGGGACAGGCGTCTATGGCTACACCTTC	CASSTGTGVYGYTF
TRBD1	TRBV19	14	TRBJ1-4	NA	TGTGCCAGTACCACGGGACAGGATAATGAAAAACTGTTTTTT	CASTTGQDNEKLFF
TRBD2	TRBV9	16	TRBJ2-4	NA	TGTGCCAGCAGCGAGGGACTAAAGGGGACCAAAAACATTCAGTACTTC	CASSEGLKGTKNIQYF
NA	TRBV19	15	TRBJ1-5	NA	TGTGCCAGTACCCCCCAGGGCGTAAGCAATCAGCCCCAGCATTTT	CASTPQGVSNQPQHF
NA	TRBV27	12	TRBJ1-6	NA	TGTGCCAGCGCCCTATATAATTCACCCCTCCACTTT	CASALYNSPLHF
NA	TRBV11-2	12	TRBJ2-1	NA	TGTGCCAGCAGCTTATTCACGGGGGAGCAGTTCTTC	CASSLFTGEQFF
NA	TRBV6-5	14	TRBJ2-3	NA	TGTGCCAGCAGTTACTCAGGGGGCACAGATACGCAGTATTTT	CASSYSGGTDTQYF
NA	TRBV5-6	14	TRBJ1-5	NA	TGTGCCAGCAGCTTGGGCCAGGGTGGACAGCCCCAGCATTTT	CASSLGQGGQPQHF
TRBD1	TRBV4-1	15	TRBJ2-5	NA	TGCGCCAGCAGCCCGGGACAGGGGTACGAAGAGACCCAGTACTTC	CASSPGQGYEETQYF
TRBD2	TRBV6-6	15	TRBJ2-5	NA	TGTGCCAGCAGTTATTACACGACTAGCTCGGAGACCCAGTACTTC	CASSYYTTSSETQYF
NA	TRBV2	14	TRBJ1-1	NA	TGTGCCAGCAGTGAAGCGCTTAGGGCAGGGGAAGCTTTCTTT	CASSEALRAGEAFF
TRBD1	TRBV7-2	16	TRBJ2-7	NA	TGTGCCAGCAGCTTAGCCCCCGGGACAGACATCTACGAGCAGTACTTC	CASSLAPGTDIYEQYF
NA	TRBV7-2	13	TRBJ1-2	NA	TGTGCCAGCAGCTTCGGGATCAACTATGGCTACACCTTC	CASSFGINYGYTF